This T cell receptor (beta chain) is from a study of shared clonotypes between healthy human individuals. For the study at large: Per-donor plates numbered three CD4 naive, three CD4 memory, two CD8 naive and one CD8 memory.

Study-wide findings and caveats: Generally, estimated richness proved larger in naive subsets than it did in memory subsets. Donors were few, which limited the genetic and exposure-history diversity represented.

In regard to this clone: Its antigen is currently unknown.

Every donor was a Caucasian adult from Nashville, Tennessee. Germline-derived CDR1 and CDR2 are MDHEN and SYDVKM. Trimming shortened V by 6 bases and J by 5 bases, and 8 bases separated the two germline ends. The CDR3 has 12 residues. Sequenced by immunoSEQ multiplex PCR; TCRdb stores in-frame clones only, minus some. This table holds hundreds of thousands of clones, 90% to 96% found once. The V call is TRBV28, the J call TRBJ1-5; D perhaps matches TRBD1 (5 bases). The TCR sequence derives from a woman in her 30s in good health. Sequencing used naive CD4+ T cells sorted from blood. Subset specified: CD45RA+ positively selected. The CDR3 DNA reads TGTGCCAGCAGGGGGACTGATCAGCCCCAGCATTTT. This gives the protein CASRGTDQPQHF.